Shown below are 29 T cell receptor beta chains from a single sample sequenced in a study of T cell repertoires in cytomegalovirus infection. Their antigen targets remain unknown. MiXCR was run by TCRdb on the reads, yielding one entry per CDR3 protein. The data contain 75,000 to 95,000 distinct CDR3 sequences, around half of them seen just once; the ten biggest clones take up 85% to 95%. The sequences come from CD8+ T cells from cultured PBMCs, collected from culture after CMV antigen stimulation. These TCRs come from a human donor in good health (CMV status not recorded). Some clones in this sample may be carry-over from other donors' samples.

The rearrangement joins TRBV7-9 to TRBJ1-2, with 7 bases that match TRBD1. The CDR3 is 15 residues long. The germline V gene has CDR1 SEHNR and CDR2 FQNEAQ (reference sequence). The J segment lost 4 bases and the V segment lost 7 bases, leaving 12 bases of the junction unmatched. CDR3 DNA: TGTGCCAGCACTCCCCCCGGGACAGCGAGCTATGGCTACACCTTC. Translated: CASTPPGTASYGYTF.

This clonotype was counted a few times. V gene TRBV7-9 combines with J gene TRBJ1-1; the D is unclear. There are 11 residues in the CDR3. V lost 4 bases, J lost 4 bases, and 4 bases lay in between. Germline V gene sequence: CDR1 SEHNR, CDR2 FQNEAQ (reference sequence). CDR3 DNA sequence: TGTGCCAGCAGCTCCTTCACTGAAGCTTTCTTT. Its protein product is CASSSFTEAFF.

The chain couples TRBV5-6 to TRBJ1-1, with D hard to call. The length of the CDR3 is 13 residues. Per germline, CDR1 SGHDT and CDR2 YYEEEE. Trimming took off 6 bases at V and 0 bases at J, with 9 bases between the two ends. The CDR3 is CASNLNMNTEAFF. Written as DNA, the CDR3 is TGTGCCAGCAATCTCAACATGAACACTGAAGCTTTCTTT.

The J gene is TRBJ2-7, the V gene TRBV7-8; D remains unclear. The V gene's germline CDR1 is SGHVS and CDR2 FQNEAQ. The CDR3 contains 13 residues. V was pared by 1 base and J by 2 bases, with 6 bases between. The CDR3 loop reads CASSLVKAYEQYF. CDR3 nucleotides: TGTGCCAGCAGCTTAGTAAAAGCCTACGAGCAGTACTTC.

V gene TRBV7-6 combines with J gene TRBJ2-2; 8 positions match TRBD2. The CDR3 contains 18 residues. Germline values: CDR1 SGHVS, CDR2 FNYEAQ. The V and J ends lost 1 base and 2 bases, in that order; junction bases with no gene match: 9. For the CDR3, the DNA is TGTGCCAGCAGCTTAGAACCCAGCGGGGGTTTCAACACCGGGGAGCTGTTTTTT. Translation: CASSLEPSGGFNTGELFF.

A few counts support this clonotype. The chain is built from TRBV12-3 or TRBV12-4 and TRBJ2-5; 9 bases align to TRBD1. This CDR3 has 14 residues. The V gene end was trimmed by 5 bases and the J gene end by 2 bases; junction bases not matched to a gene: 3. The CDR3 sequence is CASSRDRGQETQYF. The CDR3 DNA is TGTGCCAGCAGTAGAGACAGGGGGCAAGAGACCCAGTACTTC.

The chain employs TRBV7-9 and TRBJ1-1; 7 nucleotides line up with TRBD1. The length of the CDR3 is 13 residues. Germline values: CDR1 SEHNR, CDR2 FQNEAQ (reference sequence). J gave up 6 bases and V 1 base, and 2 bases lay outside the gene matches. The CDR3 bases are TGTGCCAGCAGCTTAGAAGGGGGCTCTGAAGCTTTCTTT. Translated, it gives CASSLEGGSEAFF.

The chain links TRBV27 to TRBJ1-2, with D possibly being TRBD1 (6 bases). The CDR3 spans 16 residues. Germline values: CDR1 MNHEY, CDR2 SMNVEV (reference sequence). V was shortened by 5 bases and J by 6 bases, with 22 bases between the two germline ends. This CDR3 is CASSRDVGGGKDGYTF. In nucleotides, the CDR3 is TGTGCCAGCAGTAGGGATGTTGGGGGCGGGAAAGATGGCTACACCTTC.

This clonotype appeared a single time. This chain joins TRBV15 and TRBJ1-1; 9 nucleotides line up with TRBD1. J was trimmed by 1 base and V by 3 bases; bases with no gene match: 9. CDR3 length: 17 amino acids. CDR1 and CDR2 (germline): LNHNV, YYDKDF (reference sequence). CDR3 loop: CATSRIPGQGKNTEAFF. CDR3 DNA: TGTGCCACCAGCAGGATACCGGGACAGGGAAAGAACACTGAAGCTTTCTTT.

J is TRBJ1-2 and V is TRBV2; 8 bases are a match to TRBD1. This CDR3 contains 15 residues. V shed 3 bases, J shed 6 bases, and the junction held 9 bases outside the gene matches. Germline V gives CDR1 SNHLY, CDR2 FYNNEI. The CDR3 nucleotides are TGTGCCAGCAGTGATCCCAGGGGGCCAAGGGATGGCTACACCTTC. It is translated as CASSDPRGPRDGYTF.

Only one count was recorded for this clonotype. This sequence joins TRBV28 and TRBJ2-7; 11 positions match TRBD2. The germline CDR1 and CDR2 sequences are MDHEN and SYDVKM. The CDR3 runs to 15 residues. V shed 6 bases and J 0 bases; nucleotides not matched to a gene: 4. The CDR3 region is CASRTTSGSSYEQYF. Written as DNA, the CDR3 is TGTGCCAGCAGGACCACTAGCGGGAGCTCCTACGAGCAGTACTTC.

The chain combines TRBV11-2 with TRBJ2-1; D may be TRBD1 or TRBD2 (5 bases each). Per the germline V gene, CDR1 is SGHAT and CDR2 is FQNNGV. The CDR3 is made up of 15 amino acids. V was clipped by 5 bases and J by 2 bases, with 13 bases between them. The CDR3 loop reads CASSRPMGPYNEQFF. CDR3 nucleotide sequence: TGTGCCAGCAGCCGCCCCATGGGACCCTACAATGAGCAGTTCTTC. Drawing the rest from reference TRBV11-2 and TRBJ2-1, the complete variable domain is EAGVAQSPRYKIIEKRQSVAFWCNPISGHATLYWYQQILGQGPKLLIQFQNNGVVDDSQLPKDRFSAERLKGVDSTLKIQPAKLEDSAVYLCASSRPMGPYNEQFFGPGTRLTVL.

The genes are TRBV7-2 and TRBJ1-5, with D tentatively TRBD1 (6 bases). Germline V CDR1 and CDR2: SGHTA, FQGNSA. The CDR3 covers 18 residues. V dropped 0 bases and J dropped 7 bases, with 22 bases sitting between them. The CDR3 region is CASSLADSRIGIGQPQHF. For the CDR3, the DNA is TGTGCCAGCAGCTTAGCGGACAGCAGGATTGGGATAGGACAGCCCCAGCATTTT.

The rearrangement joins TRBV6-2 or TRBV6-3 to TRBJ2-7, with 11 bases that match TRBD2. The CDR3 has 18 amino acids. The germline gives CDR1 MNHEY, CDR2 SVGEGT. J lost 3 bases, V lost 6 bases, and 16 bases had no gene match. CDR3 amino acids: CASSKTRGLLAGDYEQYF. CDR3 bases: TGTGCCAGCAGCAAAACCAGGGGATTACTAGCGGGGGACTACGAGCAGTACTTC.

The gene calls are TRBV12-3 or TRBV12-4 and TRBJ1-1, with 8 bases lining up with TRBD1. The junction had 10 bases not matched to a gene; V was cut back by 6 bases and J by 10 bases. The CDR3 is made up of 13 amino acids. DNA for the CDR3: TGTGCCAGCAGCCAACGACAGGGGTTAAGAGCTTTCTTT. It codes for CASSQRQGLRAFF.

This clonotype was seen a handful of times. CDR3 residues: CASSERGGAQETQYF. The CDR3 bases are TGTGCCAGCAGCGAAAGAGGGGGGGCCCAAGAGACCCAGTACTTC. V gene TRBV13 combines with J gene TRBJ2-5; TRBD2 is a possible D gene (7 bases). V lost 5 bases, J lost 1 base, and 14 bases lay in between. There are 15 residues in the CDR3. Germline V CDR1 and CDR2: PRHDT, FYEKMQ (reference sequence).

This chain joins TRBV19 and TRBJ1-1; possible D gene TRBD1, 5 bases. This CDR3 comprises 14 residues. V was shortened by 5 bases and J by 7 bases, with 17 bases between the two germline ends. Germline lookup yields CDR1 LNHDA and CDR2 SQIVND (reference sequence). CDR3 region: CASSHALRQGEAFF. The DNA for the CDR3 is TGTGCCAGTAGTCACGCGCTCCGGCAGGGTGAAGCTTTCTTT.

V gene TRBV12-3 or TRBV12-4 combines with J gene TRBJ1-2; D not certain. The CDR3 runs 13 residues. V lost 3 bases and J 8 bases, leaving 13 bases between the germline ends. The CDR3 protein is CASSFRTVDGYTF. The CDR3 bases are TGTGCCAGCAGTTTCCGGACGGTCGACGGCTACACCTTC.

The chain uses TRBV7-9 and TRBJ2-7; a possible D gene is TRBD2 (6 bases). Trimming took 5 bases from V and 2 from J, leaving 16 bases between them. This CDR3 has 15 amino acids. Germline CDR1 reads SEHNR; CDR2 reads FQNEAQ (reference sequence). The CDR3, as DNA: TGTGCCAGCAGCCAGCCGGGACTGGCAACCTACGAGCAGTACTTC. Residues: CASSQPGLATYEQYF.

This chain links TRBV7-9 with TRBJ1-2; 10 bases match TRBD1. CDR1 SEHNR and CDR2 FQNEAQ come from the germline V gene (reference sequence). The CDR3 contains 14 residues. The ends lost 5 bases at V and 8 bases at J; junction bases unmatched: 8. The CDR3 loop is CASSPDRGQYGYTF. The CDR3, as DNA: TGTGCCAGCAGCCCAGACAGGGGGCAATACGGCTACACCTTC. Full variable domain (outside the CDR3, taken from reference TRBV7-9 and TRBJ1-2): DTGVSQNPRHKITKRGQNVTFRCDPISEHNRLYWYRQTLGQGPEFLTYFQNEAQLEKSRLLSDRFSAERPKGSFSTLEIQRTEQGDSAMYLCASSPDRGQYGYTFGSGTRLTVV.

The chain is built from TRBV28 and TRBJ1-1; TRBD1 is a possible D gene (6 bases). Trimming took 4 bases from V and 5 from J, leaving 17 bases between them. This CDR3 spans 15 amino acids. The germline CDR1 and CDR2 sequences are MDHEN and SYDVKM. Here the CDR3 reads CASSSSLGARTEAFF. CDR3 bases: TGTGCCAGCAGTTCCAGTCTGGGGGCCCGAACTGAAGCTTTCTTT.

This clonotype was counted many times. The rearrangement joins TRBV7-2 to TRBJ2-3; 9 bases fit TRBD2. The CDR3 has 15 residues. The trim removed 2 bases at V and 4 bases at J, leaving 4 bases unmatched. The germline CDR1 and CDR2 sequences are SGHTA and FQGNSA. The CDR3 sequence: CASSLLAGVPDTQYF. In DNA form, the CDR3 reads TGTGCCAGCAGCTTATTAGCGGGAGTACCAGATACGCAGTATTTT.

The chain uses TRBV6-2 or TRBV6-3 and TRBJ2-3; TRBD1 might be the D (6 bases). This CDR3 has 14 amino acids. V lost 9 bases and J lost 1, with 14 bases in between. Germline V lookup: CDR1 MNHEY, CDR2 SVGEGT. The CDR3 nucleotides read TGTGCCAGTAATAGACAGGTGGGCACAGATACGCAGTATTTT. It codes for CASNRQVGTDTQYF.

This clonotype was detected a few times. The chain couples TRBV27 to TRBJ2-7; 7 nucleotides agree with TRBD2. Germline CDR1 and CDR2: MNHEY and SMNVEV (reference sequence). Trimming at V came to 3 bases and at J to 5 bases, leaving 7 bases not matched to a gene. The CDR3 is 14 amino acids. The CDR3 nucleotides are TGTGCCAGCAGTTTTGGGCGGGAGAACCACGAGCAGTACTTC. Translated: CASSFGRENHEQYF.

This clonotype was recorded only once. The chain employs TRBV13 and TRBJ1-6, with 8 positions matching TRBD1. The J segment lost 3 bases and the V segment lost 0 bases, leaving 7 bases of the junction unmatched. This CDR3 spans 18 amino acids. CDR1 PRHDT and CDR2 FYEKMQ come from the germline V gene (reference sequence). The DNA of the CDR3 is TGTGCCAGCAGCTTAGGACTTATGACAGGGGTCTATAATTCACCCCTCCACTTT. Translation: CASSLGLMTGVYNSPLHF.

The V gene is TRBV2, the J gene TRBJ2-7; D unresolved. The V end lost 3 bases, the J end lost 7 bases, and 16 bases lay between the germline ends. The CDR3 has 14 residues. Germline assignment: CDR1 SNHLY and CDR2 FYNNEI. CDR3 nucleotide sequence: TGTGCCAGCAGTGAGGGCAGTGGATTGTCAGAGCAGTACTTC. Translated: CASSEGSGLSEQYF.

The chain links TRBV7-9 to TRBJ2-1; a weak D match, TRBD2 (6 bases). Germline CDR1 and CDR2: SEHNR and FQNEAQ (reference sequence). CDR3 length: 15 amino acids. The V and J ends lost 1 base and 6 bases respectively, with 13 bases between them. This CDR3 is CASSLVLAGVNEQFF. CDR3 in DNA: TGTGCCAGCAGCTTAGTACTAGCAGGCGTCAATGAGCAGTTCTTC.

The chain couples TRBV7-3 to TRBJ2-1, with 7 bases fitting TRBD1. The length of the CDR3 is 14 residues. CDR1 and CDR2 (germline): SGHTA, FQGTGA. V was clipped by 4 bases and J by 6 bases; unmatched bases: 6. The DNA of the CDR3 is TGTGCCAGCAGCTCCCTACAGGGGCGCAATGAGCAGTTCTTC. Amino acids: CASSSLQGRNEQFF. The entire variable domain, with the rest obtained from reference TRBV7-3 and TRBJ2-1, is as follows: GAGVSQTPSNKVTEKGKYVELRCDPISGHTALYWYRQSLGQGPEFLIYFQGTGAADDSGLPNDRFFAVRPEGSVSTLKIQRTERGDSAVYLCASSSLQGRNEQFFGPGTRLTVL.

The V call is TRBV27, the J call TRBJ2-7; D assignment may be TRBD1 or TRBD2 (5 bases each). Germline CDR1 MNHEY, CDR2 SMNVEV (reference sequence). The CDR3 is 13 residues long. The ends were cut back, 6 bases at V and 7 bases at J, with 16 bases in the middle. The CDR3 loop is CASSSGTYLEQYF. The CDR3 DNA is TGTGCCAGCAGCTCCGGGACCTACTTGGAGCAGTACTTC.